Each of the 2 T cell receptor beta chains below was sequenced from the same sample in a study of identical twins. Via MiXCR, TCRdb re-called the 5' RACE reads, giving one row per CDR3 protein. This table holds 1,800,000 or so distinct CDR3 sequences, around 33% found once. The sequenced material came from cord blood. The receptors stem from a newborn girl in good health.

This chain links TRBV27 with TRBJ2-7, with 7 bases fitting TRBD2. With V trimmed by 5 bases and J by 7 bases, 8 bases remained unmatched. CDR1 and CDR2 (germline): MNHEY, SMNVEV (reference sequence). The CDR3 extends over 13 amino acids. In DNA, the CDR3 is TGTGCCAGCAGTCTAGCGGAAGGTAGTGAGCAGTACTTC. Protein product: CASSLAEGSEQYF.

This clonotype was observed many times. The V call is TRBV20-1, the J call TRBJ2-5, with D possibly being TRBD1 (6 bases). Trimming left V 5 bases short and J 2 bases short, with 12 bases between. This CDR3 is built from 13 residues. Looked up from germline, CDR1 is DFQATT and CDR2 is SNEGSKA (reference sequence). Written as DNA, the CDR3 is TGCAGTGCTGGTACAGGGCCACAAGAGACCCAGTACTTC. Encoded protein: CSAGTGPQETQYF.